One sample yielded the 32 T cell receptor beta chains listed below, sequenced in a study of cytomegalovirus exposure and HLA in healthy donors. The PCR was carried out with 60 Vbeta primers and 13 Jbeta primers. Sequencing was performed with immunoSEQ multiplex PCR; in TCRdb, only in-frame clones are kept and a portion is missing. The sample contains 150,000 or so clones, over 75% of which appear only once. Sequenced material: PBMCs. The receptor set was obtained from a woman in her 30s in good health and CMV-seronegative.

This clone was recorded once. The rearrangement links TRBV10-3 to TRBJ2-7; 11 nucleotides agree with TRBD1. CDR3 length: 14 amino acids. The germline CDR1 and CDR2 sequences are ENHRY and SYGVKD. V was clipped by 6 bases and J by 3 bases; unmatched bases: 4. CDR3 loop: CAIRSGTGGYEQYF. In DNA form, the CDR3 reads TGTGCCATCAGGTCCGGGACAGGGGGCTACGAGCAGTACTTC.

To note about this clone: Mismatch with germline at one junction end may stem from a read error. V gene TRBV19 combines with J gene TRBJ1-2; TRBD1 matches 9 bases. This CDR3 is 15 amino acids long. Germline V gene lookup returns CDR1 LNHDA and CDR2 SQIVND (reference sequence). CDR3 loop: CASSRNRGRSYGYPF. CDR3 nucleotides: TGTGCCAGTAGTCGGAACAGGGGGCGGTCATATGGCTACCCCTTC.

As concerns this clone: One end of the junction fails to match germline, which may point to a read error. The V gene is TRBV4-2, the J gene TRBJ2-7, with TRBD2 identical over 9 bases. The CDR3 runs to 17 residues. The germline CDR1 and CDR2 sequences are LGHNA and YNFKEQ. The CDR3 protein is CASSPAGGGTSSYERYF. The DNA of the CDR3 is TGTGCCAGCAGCCCCGCTGGGGGAGGGACTAGCTCCTACGAGCGGTACTTC.

A few counts support this clone. The chain employs TRBV9 and TRBJ2-1; 14 positions match TRBD2. CDR3 length: 17 amino acids. With 0 bases clipped from V and 10 bases from J, the junction kept 9 bases outside the gene matches. Germline lookup yields CDR1 SGDLS and CDR2 YYNGEE. Here the CDR3 DNA reads TGTGCCAGCAGCGTAGGGGTTCGGGGACTAGCGGGGGAGGAGCAGTTCTTC. Translating gives CASSVGVRGLAGEEQFF.

Only a few counts were recorded for this clone. The chain has TRBV7-6 and TRBJ2-2; TRBD1 matches at 7 bases. The length of the CDR3 is 14 residues. J gave up 5 bases and V 4 bases, and 4 bases lay outside the gene matches. CDR1 SGHVS and CDR2 FNYEAQ come from the germline V gene. Here the CDR3 reads CASSYLQGTGELFF. Written as DNA, the CDR3 is TGTGCCAGCAGCTATTTACAGGGGACCGGGGAGCTGTTTTTT.

The rearrangement uses TRBV7-5 and TRBJ2-5; the table's D call TRBD1 went unverified against the DNA. TRBV7-5 is termed a pseudogene. The CDR3 runs 14 residues. The chain's CDR3 is CVRSLSGAEETQYF. The CDR3 region has the DNA TGTGTCAGAAGCTTATCAGGGGCCGAAGAGACCCAGTACTTC.

The V and J genes are TRBV7-2 and TRBJ2-7; tentatively, D is TRBD2 (6 bases). With 0 bases removed from V and 2 bases from J, the gap between germline ends came to 11 bases. The CDR3 extends over 15 amino acids. The germline V gene has CDR1 SGHTA and CDR2 FQGNSA. The CDR3 reads CASSLAGGIPYEQYF. The CDR3, as DNA: TGTGCCAGCAGCTTAGCGGGAGGAATCCCCTACGAGCAGTACTTC.

This chain connects TRBV11-2 to TRBJ1-1, with D possibly matching TRBD1 (5 bases). The CDR3 contains 14 residues. V gave up 7 bases and J gave up 0 bases, with 12 bases separating them. Germline-derived CDR1 and CDR2 are SGHAT and FQNNGV. CDR3 DNA sequence: TGTGCCAGCAAGAGGTCAGGGATGAACACTGAAGCTTTCTTT. The encoded protein is CASKRSGMNTEAFF.

The rearrangement joins TRBV27 to TRBJ1-2; TRBD1 matches at 10 bases. The CDR3 contains 15 residues. With 6 bases clipped from V and 5 bases from J, the junction kept 9 bases outside the gene matches. The germline gives CDR1 MNHEY, CDR2 SMNVEV (reference sequence). The CDR3 is CASSRGDRGVYGYTF. CDR3 DNA sequence: TGTGCCAGCAGCAGGGGGGACAGGGGAGTGTATGGCTACACCTTC.

This sequence joins TRBV29-1 and TRBJ2-7, with D tentatively TRBD1 (5 bases). CDR1 is SQVTM, CDR2 ANQGSEA, per germline. This CDR3 has 13 residues. Trimming stripped 5 bases from V and 1 base from J, with 12 bases between. CDR3 nucleotides: TGCAGCGTTTGGTTGCAGGGTTCCTACGAGCAGTACTTC. Protein: CSVWLQGSYEQYF.

The rearrangement uses TRBV7-9 and TRBJ1-1; perhaps TRBD1 as D (5 bases). V lost 2 bases to trimming and J lost 2 bases, with 18 bases between them. The germline gives CDR1 SEHNR, CDR2 FQNEAQ (reference sequence). CDR3 length: 17 residues. CDR3 coding DNA: TGTGCCAGCAGCTTAACCCTACAGGACGGAGATAACACTGAAGCTTTCTTT. Its protein product is CASSLTLQDGDNTEAFF.

The chain links TRBV4-1 to TRBJ1-2; 9 bases agree with TRBD1. The germline gives CDR1 MGHRA, CDR2 YSYEKL. V was pared by 0 bases and J by 10 bases, with 9 bases of the junction left unmatched. The CDR3 extends over 15 amino acids. The CDR3 sequence: CASSQDSGTGIVYTF. As DNA, the CDR3 is TGCGCCAGCAGCCAAGATTCTGGGACAGGGATCGTCTACACCTTC.

The rearrangement joins TRBV25-1 to TRBJ1-3; no clear D gene. This CDR3 is 17 amino acids long. Germline CDR1 MGHDK, CDR2 SYGVNS. The germline V and J ends were trimmed by 1 base and 0 bases, with 13 bases remaining between them. In DNA, the CDR3 is TGTGCCAGCAGTGAATCTCGGGGTTCTAGCTCTGGAAACACCATATATTTT. This gives the protein CASSESRGSSSGNTIYF.

The rearrangement joins TRBV15 to TRBJ1-1; a weak D match, TRBD1 (6 bases). The length of the CDR3 is 16 residues. Germline lookup yields CDR1 LNHNV and CDR2 YYDKDF (reference sequence). Trimming shortened V by 0 bases and J by 1 base, and 12 bases separated the two germline ends. CDR3 sequence (DNA): TGTGCCACCAGCAGAGATAGGGGGACGGGGAACACTGAAGCTTTCTTT. This translates into CATSRDRGTGNTEAFF. Filled out from reference TRBV15 and TRBJ1-1, the complete variable domain reads DAMVIQNPRYQVTQFGKPVTLSCSQTLNHNVMYWYQQKSSQAPKLLFHYYDKDFNNEADTPDNFQSRRPNTSFCFLDIRSPGLGDTAMYLCATSRDRGTGNTEAFFGQGTRLTVV.

In DNA, the CDR3 is TGTGCCTGGAGTGCTGGCCTGGAGCAGTACTTC. Encoded protein: CAWSAGLEQYF. The rearrangement joins TRBV30 to TRBJ2-7; D is uncertain. Germline V gene data show CDR1 as GTSNPN and CDR2 as SVGIG (reference sequence). The CDR3 has 11 amino acids. Trimming stripped 1 base from V and 7 bases from J, with 8 bases between.

The chain couples TRBV7-9 to TRBJ2-7, with 7 positions matching TRBD1. V lost 5 bases to trimming and J lost 1 base; unmatched junction nucleotides: 17. The germline gives CDR1 SEHNR, CDR2 FQNEAQ (reference sequence). This CDR3 is built from 18 residues. CDR3 in amino acids: CASSATTGMREFSYEQYF. The CDR3 DNA follows: TGTGCCAGCAGCGCGACGACAGGGATGAGAGAATTTTCCTACGAGCAGTACTTC.

The V call is TRBV5-1, the J call TRBJ1-1, with TRBD1 identical over 9 bases. Germline assignment: CDR1 SGHRS and CDR2 YFSETQ. CDR3 length: 15 residues. J lost 6 bases, V lost 7 bases, and 13 bases had no gene match. The CDR3 loop reads CASGRTGAEGAEAFF. CDR3 DNA sequence: TGCGCCAGCGGGAGGACAGGGGCCGAGGGCGCTGAAGCTTTCTTT.

This clone was observed a few times. V gene TRBV5-1 combines with J gene TRBJ1-1, with a possible D match to TRBD1 (6 bases). The CDR3 extends over 14 amino acids. Trimming took off 1 base at V and 1 base at J, with 8 bases between the two ends. The V gene's germline CDR1 is SGHRS and CDR2 YFSETQ. CDR3 in DNA: TGCGCCAGCAGCTTGACGGGACAGAACACTGAAGCTTTCTTT. Protein sequence: CASSLTGQNTEAFF.

This clone was recorded a few times. The chain is built from TRBV19 and TRBJ2-2, with TRBD2 as a possible D gene (5 bases). CDR1 and CDR2 (germline): LNHDA, SQIVND (reference sequence). This CDR3 comprises 15 residues. Between the trimmed V and J ends, which lost 1 base and 4 bases, there was a span of 10 bases. This CDR3 reads CASSIGVAFTGELFF. The CDR3 bases are TGTGCCAGTAGTATAGGGGTAGCGTTCACCGGGGAGCTGTTTTTT.

This clone showed up just a few times. The chain couples TRBV6-1 to TRBJ1-2, with D perhaps TRBD1 (5 bases). Germline CDR1 and CDR2: MNHNS and SASEGT. The CDR3 contains 14 residues. Trimming took off 3 bases at V and 2 bases at J, with 10 bases between the two ends. The DNA for the CDR3 is TGTGCCAGCAGTGATCCTGACAGAAACTATGGCTACACCTTC. The encoded protein is CASSDPDRNYGYTF.

This clone showed up just once. The chain is built from TRBV7-6 and TRBJ2-2, with a weak D call TRBD1 (5 bases). Germline V gene lookup returns CDR1 SGHVS and CDR2 FNYEAQ. V lost 5 bases to trimming and J lost 4 bases, with 11 bases between them. CDR3 length: 14 amino acids. DNA of the CDR3: TGTGCCAGCAGCCAAAGACAGTCCACCGGGGAGCTGTTTTTT. It is translated as CASSQRQSTGELFF.

The chain has TRBV10-3 and TRBJ2-7; D not certain. CDR1 is ENHRY and CDR2 is SYGVKD in the germline V gene. This CDR3 spans 13 amino acids. V dropped 4 bases and J dropped 3 bases, with 10 bases sitting between them. In DNA form, the CDR3 reads TGTGCCATCAGTGGAGACACCCGCTACGAGCAGTACTTC. As protein: CAISGDTRYEQYF.

The chain couples TRBV5-1 to TRBJ1-2; possibly TRBD1 for D (5 bases). The CDR3 length is 15 residues. With 2 bases removed from V and 2 bases from J, the gap between germline ends came to 13 bases. The V gene's germline CDR1 is SGHRS and CDR2 YFSETQ. CDR3: CASSFWQGGNYGYTF. The CDR3 coding sequence is TGCGCCAGCAGCTTTTGGCAGGGCGGAAACTATGGCTACACCTTC. The full variable domain, its missing parts supplied by reference TRBV5-1 and TRBJ1-2, is KAGVTQTPRYLIKTRGQQVTLSCSPISGHRSVSWYQQTPGQGLQFLFEYFSETQRNKGNFPGRFSGRQFSNSRSEMNVSTLELGDSALYLCASSFWQGGNYGYTFGSGTRLTVV.

This clone was observed a handful of times. The chain links TRBV5-1 to TRBJ2-3, with TRBD2 matching over 7 bases. CDR1 SGHRS and CDR2 YFSETQ come from the germline V gene. J lost 3 bases, V lost 2 bases, and 6 bases had no gene match. This CDR3 is 15 amino acids long. In DNA, the CDR3 is TGCGCCAGCAGCTTTCAATGGGAGGGGACAGATACGCAGTATTTT. Translation: CASSFQWEGTDTQYF.

The genes are TRBV1 and TRBJ2-3; whether TRBD1, the table's D call, matches the DNA was not checked. TRBV1 is shown as a pseudogene. This CDR3 has 18 amino acids. The CDR3 DNA follows: TGCACCAGCAGCCCCGGGACAGGGGGGCCAAGAGGGGGAGATACGCAGTATTTT. Translation gives CTSSPGTGGPRGGDTQYF.

The chain is built from TRBV6-1 and TRBJ2-7, with D perhaps TRBD1 (5 bases). This CDR3 is built from 14 residues. With 6 bases removed from V and 5 bases from J, the gap between germline ends came to 17 bases. The germline CDR1 and CDR2 sequences are MNHNS and SASEGT. CDR3 sequence: CASRPGQELDEQYF. CDR3 sequence (DNA): TGTGCCAGCAGACCCGGACAAGAACTTGACGAGCAGTACTTC.

This chain uses TRBV29-1 with TRBJ2-7; maybe TRBD1 (7 bases). Germline assignment: CDR1 SQVTM and CDR2 ANQGSEA. V lost 6 bases to trimming and J lost 3 bases, with 18 bases between them. CDR3 length equals 14 residues. The CDR3 spells CSVTNPGGLYEQYF. The CDR3 nucleotides are TGCAGCGTGACCAACCCAGGGGGGCTCTACGAGCAGTACTTC.

V gene TRBV7-2 combines with J gene TRBJ2-1; D remains ambiguous. Germline V CDR1 and CDR2: SGHTA, FQGNSA. This CDR3 comprises 13 residues. V was trimmed by 5 bases and J by 0 bases, leaving 5 bases between them. In DNA, the CDR3 is TGTGCCAGCAGCCCCCGCTCCTACAATGAGCAGTTCTTC. This sequence encodes CASSPRSYNEQFF.

This clone came up a few times. The chain recombines TRBV9 with TRBJ1-1, with 8 bases fitting TRBD1. V was clipped by 0 bases and J by 1 base; unmatched bases: 5. Germline values: CDR1 SGDLS, CDR2 YYNGEE. This CDR3 comprises 16 residues. This CDR3 is CASSVGGQGANTEAFF. Written as DNA, the CDR3 is TGTGCCAGCAGCGTAGGAGGGCAGGGGGCGAACACTGAAGCTTTCTTT.

The chain employs TRBV6-5 and TRBJ1-2; 7 positions match TRBD1. This CDR3 comprises 13 residues. The V segment lost 4 bases and the J segment 8 bases; nucleotides outside the gene matches: 7. Germline-derived CDR1 and CDR2 are MNHEY and SVGAGI. The CDR3 DNA reads as TGTGCCAGCAGTTCGAACAGGGGTATAGGCTACACCTTC. It is translated as CASSSNRGIGYTF.

The rearrangement uses TRBV7-9 and TRBJ1-4; D possibly corresponds to TRBD1 (6 bases). Germline CDR1 is SEHNR and CDR2 is FQNEAQ (reference sequence). CDR3 length: 16 amino acids. V was pared by 3 bases and J by 5 bases, with 16 bases between. The CDR3 protein is CASSLGAGRSNEKLFF. Written as DNA, the CDR3 is TGTGCCAGCAGCTTGGGGGCAGGGAGATCAAATGAAAAACTGTTTTTT.

As regards this clone: This specimen includes other DNA sequences encoding the same CDR3. V is TRBV6-6 and J is TRBJ2-7; TRBD2 agrees at 10 bases. Germline lookup yields CDR1 MNHNY and CDR2 SVGAGI (reference sequence). This CDR3 has 16 residues. V was clipped by 0 bases and J by 4 bases; unmatched bases: 6. The CDR3 here is CASSYSGGTSAYEQYF. As DNA, the CDR3 is TGTGCCAGCAGTTACTCGGGGGGGACTAGCGCTTACGAGCAGTACTTC.